Following are 23 T cell receptor beta chains from one sample sequenced in a study of CD4 T cells in relation to SARS-CoV-2 and coronaviruses. Sequenced by immunoSEQ multiplex PCR; TCRdb stores in-frame clones only, minus some. The table includes some 43,000 clones, almost 85% detected once. For these receptors, no antigen is known. Sample: naive CD4+ T cells from PBMCs, cultured in vitro. Subset here: naive CD4+ T cells isolated by negative enrichment. The receptors originated from an adult with COVID-19.

A few counts support this clone. The rearrangement uses TRBV5-1 and TRBJ1-2; D ambiguous. Germline CDR1 SGHRS, CDR2 YFSETQ. CDR3 size: 14 residues. The V and J ends lost 4 bases and 3 bases respectively, with 13 bases between them. Here the CDR3 DNA reads TGCGCCAGCAGCACCTCCCAACAATACTATGGCTACACCTTC. Translating gives CASSTSQQYYGYTF.

J is TRBJ2-7 and V is TRBV5-1, with 8 bases identical to TRBD1. The germline CDR1 and CDR2 sequences are SGHRS and YFSETQ. V was pared by 4 bases and J by 3 bases, with 9 bases of the junction left unmatched. The CDR3 runs 15 residues. As DNA, the CDR3 is TGCGCCAGCAGCATAGGACAGGGTCTCGACTACGAGCAGTACTTC. Translating it yields CASSIGQGLDYEQYF. Full variable domain (remainder filled in from reference TRBV5-1 and TRBJ2-7): KAGVTQTPRYLIKTRGQQVTLSCSPISGHRSVSWYQQTPGQGLQFLFEYFSETQRNKGNFPGRFSGRQFSNSRSEMNVSTLELGDSALYLCASSIGQGLDYEQYFGPGTRLTVT.

The chain joins TRBV7-8 to TRBJ1-4, with 9 bases matching TRBD1. The trim removed 0 bases at V and 8 bases at J, leaving 4 bases unmatched. This CDR3 is 15 amino acids long. The germline CDR1 and CDR2 sequences are SGHVS and FQNEAQ. The chain's CDR3 is CASSLAGTGYEKLFF. As DNA, the CDR3 is TGTGCCAGCAGCTTAGCCGGGACAGGGTACGAAAAACTGTTTTTT.

This clone came up a few times. The CDR3 protein is CASSSVGDRDNEQFF. The CDR3 DNA is TGTGCCAGCAGTTCCGTGGGGGACAGAGACAATGAGCAGTTCTTC. V and J are TRBV28 and TRBJ2-1, with TRBD1 matching 7 bases. The germline gives CDR1 MDHEN, CDR2 SYDVKM. The CDR3 length is 15 residues. The trim removed 4 bases at V and 5 bases at J, leaving 8 bases unmatched. Complete variable domain (other parts from reference TRBV28 and TRBJ2-1): DVKVTQSSRYLVKRTGEKVFLECVQDMDHENMFWYRQDPGLGLRLIYFSYDVKMKEKGDIPEGYSVSREKKERFSLILESASTNQTSMYLCASSSVGDRDNEQFFGPGTRLTVL.

The chain employs TRBV27 and TRBJ2-7; D ambiguous. The germline V gene encodes CDR1 MNHEY and CDR2 SMNVEV (reference sequence). This CDR3 contains 16 residues. The germline V and J ends were trimmed by 5 bases and 0 bases, with 17 bases remaining between them. CDR3 sequence reads: CASSIHRPGRSYEQYF. CDR3 DNA sequence: TGTGCCAGCAGTATCCATCGACCCGGGCGCTCCTACGAGCAGTACTTC.

This clone has more than one count but fewer than ten. The genes are TRBV27 and TRBJ2-7; D may be TRBD2 (6 bases). Trimming removed 3 bases at V and 1 base at J, with 19 bases between. The CDR3 extends over 17 amino acids. Germline CDR1 and CDR2: MNHEY and SMNVEV (reference sequence). For the CDR3, the DNA is TGTGCCAGCAGTTTTAGGCGGGGCCAGCGTAGTTCCTACGAGCAGTACTTC. Its protein product is CASSFRRGQRSSYEQYF.

The rearrangement joins TRBV2 to TRBJ2-7, with a tentative D call TRBD1 (6 bases). Germline CDR1 SNHLY, CDR2 FYNNEI. CDR3 length: 12 amino acids. Trimming shortened V by 8 bases and J by 6 bases, and 14 bases separated the two germline ends. CDR3 DNA: TGTGCCAGCCAATTTACAGGGTTCGAGCAGTACTTC. This translates into CASQFTGFEQYF.

The chain recombines TRBV19 with TRBJ2-1, with 8 bases aligning to TRBD2. Germline V gene lookup returns CDR1 LNHDA and CDR2 SQIVND (reference sequence). Trimming took 6 bases from V and 13 from J; bases not matched to a gene: 14. The CDR3 is 14 amino acids. CDR3 nucleotide sequence: TGTGCCAGTAGCCCCCCCCCGACTCGGGAGGGTCAGTTCTTC. As protein: CASSPPPTREGQFF.

This chain joins TRBV6-1 and TRBJ1-2, with TRBD1 matching 7 bases. Germline values: CDR1 MNHNS, CDR2 SASEGT. The CDR3 is 14 amino acids. V lost 2 bases to trimming and J lost 4 bases; unmatched junction nucleotides: 4. The CDR3 here is CASSEPGGGYGYTF. CDR3 DNA: TGTGCCAGCAGTGAACCAGGGGGTGGCTATGGCTACACCTTC.

The rearrangement uses TRBV28 and TRBJ1-6; D gene ambiguous. The germline CDR1 and CDR2 sequences are MDHEN and SYDVKM. This CDR3 contains 19 residues. The V end was cut by 7 bases, the J end by 0 bases, with 22 bases between. As DNA, the CDR3 is TGTGCCAGCAATTCGGATTTAGGACCTAGGAGCTCCTATAATTCACCCCTCCACTTT. Protein: CASNSDLGPRSSYNSPLHF.

The chain has TRBV7-3 and TRBJ2-3; TRBD2 agrees at 9 bases. Trimming at V came to 2 bases and at J to 2 bases, leaving 8 bases not matched to a gene. The CDR3 length is 17 residues. Looked up from germline, CDR1 is SGHTA and CDR2 is FQGTGA. CDR3 residues: CASSLGVAGGPTDTQYF. In DNA, the CDR3 is TGTGCCAGCAGCTTAGGGGTGGCGGGAGGGCCCACAGATACGCAGTATTTT.

V usage is TRBV12-3 or TRBV12-4 and J usage is TRBJ2-5; 7 bases are shared with TRBD1. This CDR3 has 12 residues. Losses at the gene ends were 6 bases for V and 13 bases for J; bases not matched to a gene: 11. Written as DNA, the CDR3 is TGTGCCAGCAGCCGATCAACCGGGACAGTGTACTTC. Its translation is CASSRSTGTVYF.

A few counts support this clone. The rearrangement links TRBV7-8 to TRBJ2-1; the D is unclear. CDR1 and CDR2 (germline): SGHVS, FQNEAQ. This CDR3 contains 13 residues. V dropped 5 bases and J dropped 3 bases, with 8 bases sitting between them. The CDR3 loop reads CASSPTFYNEQFF. The CDR3 DNA reads as TGTGCCAGCAGCCCTACGTTCTACAATGAGCAGTTCTTC. The full variable domain, with the rest looked up from reference TRBV7-8 and TRBJ2-1, is GAGVSQSPRYKVAKRGQDVALRCDPISGHVSLFWYQQALGQGPEFLTYFQNEAQLDKSGLPSDRFFAERPEGSVSTLKIQRTQQEDSAVYLCASSPTFYNEQFFGPGTRLTVL.

This clone was counted between two and nine times. The chain combines TRBV4-2 with TRBJ2-3; D may be TRBD1 (5 bases). CDR3 length: 13 residues. Germline CDR1 reads LGHNA; CDR2 reads YNFKEQ. V was cut by 0 bases and J by 6 bases, with 7 bases left in between. CDR3 sequence (DNA): TGTGCCAGCAGCCAAGAGGGGCGGGATACGCAGTATTTT. Translating it yields CASSQEGRDTQYF.

Comment on this clone: One end of the junction is discordant with germline, which a read error may explain. The rearrangement links TRBV6-1 to TRBJ2-7, with TRBD1 matching over 9 bases. The CDR3 has 17 amino acids. CDR1 is MNHNS, CDR2 SASEGT, per germline. Here the CDR3 DNA reads TGTGCCAGCAGTGAAGCTGGATTTGAACAGGGGGCCCTACCGATTATCTTC. Translating it yields CASSEAGFEQGALPIIF.

This clone has a single count. The V and J genes are TRBV30 and TRBJ1-2; 10 bases line up with TRBD1. Trimming removed 8 bases from V and 3 bases from J; junction bases left unmatched: 6. The CDR3 covers 13 residues. Germline-derived CDR1 and CDR2 are GTSNPN and SVGIG (reference sequence). DNA for the CDR3: TGTGCCCGTTCCGGGACAGGGGACTATGGCTACACCTTC. This encodes CARSGTGDYGYTF.

The V gene is TRBV7-9, the J gene TRBJ2-7; 7 bases align to TRBD1. The germline V gene has CDR1 SEHNR and CDR2 FQNEAQ (reference sequence). The CDR3 runs 15 residues. With 2 bases clipped from V and 6 bases from J, the junction kept 10 bases outside the gene matches. The CDR3 loop is CASSLRGPTGSEQYF. CDR3 in DNA: TGTGCCAGCAGCTTAAGGGGGCCGACAGGGTCCGAGCAGTACTTC.

The chain is built from TRBV2 and TRBJ2-1; possible D gene TRBD2, 5 bases. V was cut by 6 bases and J by 3 bases, with 9 bases left in between. CDR3 length equals 13 residues. Germline CDR1 and CDR2: SNHLY and FYNNEI. Here the CDR3 DNA reads TGTGCCAGCAGCAGCGGTTACTACAATGAGCAGTTCTTC. Encoded protein: CASSSGYYNEQFF.

J is TRBJ1-2 and V is TRBV28; 7 bases agree with TRBD1. Germline V CDR1 and CDR2: MDHEN, SYDVKM. The V and J ends lost 1 base and 7 bases, in that order; junction bases with no gene match: 6. This CDR3 is built from 14 residues. CDR3 loop: CASSLSEGAGGYTF. CDR3 in DNA: TGTGCCAGCAGTTTATCCGAGGGGGCCGGTGGCTACACCTTC.

The J gene is TRBJ1-6, the V gene TRBV9; D possibly corresponds to TRBD1 (5 bases). V lost 3 bases to trimming and J lost 0 bases, with 10 bases between them. The CDR3 sequence is 16 residues long. From germline, CDR1 is SGDLS and CDR2 YYNGEE. CDR3 coding DNA: TGTGCCAGCAGCGCTAAGGGGTACTCCTATAATTCACCCCTCCACTTT. Protein sequence: CASSAKGYSYNSPLHF. The full variable domain, its missing parts supplied by reference TRBV9 and TRBJ1-6, is DSGVTQTPKHLITATGQRVTLRCSPRSGDLSVYWYQQSLDQGLQFLIQYYNGEERAKGNILERFSAQQFPDLHSELNLSSLELGDSALYFCASSAKGYSYNSPLHFGNGTRLTVT.

V is TRBV6-6 and J is TRBJ2-3, with 9 bases that match TRBD2. CDR3 size: 16 residues. With V trimmed by 2 bases and J by 1 base, 4 bases remained unmatched. Germline CDR1 reads MNHNY; CDR2 reads SVGAGI (reference sequence). CDR3 bases: TGTGCCAGCAGTTACCTAGCGGGACGTCGCACAGATACGCAGTATTTT. Amino acids: CASSYLAGRRTDTQYF.

CDR3 nucleotides: TGTGCCAGCAGCCGGGGACAGGGTGTGCCTGGGCAGCCCCAGCATTTT. Amino acid sequence: CASSRGQGVPGQPQHF. V is TRBV28 and J is TRBJ1-5; 9 bases map to TRBD1. CDR1 is MDHEN and CDR2 is SYDVKM in the germline V gene. This CDR3 region has 16 residues. The junction had 13 bases not matched to a gene; V was cut back by 6 bases and J by 7 bases.

The chain recombines TRBV9 with TRBJ2-3, with 8 bases fitting TRBD1. The V gene end was trimmed by 1 base and the J gene end by 3 bases; junction bases not matched to a gene: 4. The CDR3 extends over 15 amino acids. The germline V gene encodes CDR1 SGDLS and CDR2 YYNGEE. This chain's CDR3 is CASSVTGGWTDTQYF. The CDR3 bases are TGTGCCAGCAGCGTAACAGGGGGATGGACAGATACGCAGTATTTT.